This TCR beta chain was identified during a study of blood T cells in healthy people across ages. Whole-study context: Capture via template switching afforded approximately one barcoded beta molecule per two T cells.

A few counts support this clonotype. Its antigen is as yet unknown. Then a second PCR, running roughly 7 to 11 cycles, was carried out with a sample-barcoded 5' primer and a J-beta primer mix. TCRdb processed the 5' RACE reads anew with MiXCR; each CDR3 protein has one entry. The sample consists of some 370,000 distinct CDR3 sequences, over 45% of them appearing once. The CDR3 is 13 residues long. Germline loops: CDR1 MDHEN, CDR2 SYDVKM. Trimming stripped 1 base from V and 15 bases from J, with 16 bases between. The study, taken as a whole, reports: Researchers judged that diversity estimates from one million T cells fell short of true values.

The TCR was taken from a man aged 60 to 69 in good health. The sample consisted of blood. The gene calls are TRBV28 and TRBJ2-4; no definite D call. The CDR3 is CASSLYVPILPYF. In nucleotides, the CDR3 is TGTGCCAGCAGTTTATATGTACCAATTTTGCCGTACTTC.